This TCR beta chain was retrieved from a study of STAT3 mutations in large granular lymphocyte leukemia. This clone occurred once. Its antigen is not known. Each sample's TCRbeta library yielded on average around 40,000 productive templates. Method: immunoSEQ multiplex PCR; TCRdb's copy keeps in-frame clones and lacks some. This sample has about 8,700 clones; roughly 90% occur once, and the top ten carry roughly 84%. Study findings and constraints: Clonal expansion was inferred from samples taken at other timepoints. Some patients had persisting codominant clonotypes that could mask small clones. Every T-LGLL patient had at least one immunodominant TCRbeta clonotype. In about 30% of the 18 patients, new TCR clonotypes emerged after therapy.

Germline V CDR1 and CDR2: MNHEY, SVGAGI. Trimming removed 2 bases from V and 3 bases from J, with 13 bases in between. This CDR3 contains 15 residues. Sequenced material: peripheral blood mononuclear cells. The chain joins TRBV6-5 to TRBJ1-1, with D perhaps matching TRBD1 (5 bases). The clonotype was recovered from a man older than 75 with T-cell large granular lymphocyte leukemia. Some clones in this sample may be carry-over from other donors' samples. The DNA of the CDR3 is TGTGCCAGCAGTTACAATACAGGTGTTGACACTGAAGCTTTCTTT. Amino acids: CASSYNTGVDTEAFF.